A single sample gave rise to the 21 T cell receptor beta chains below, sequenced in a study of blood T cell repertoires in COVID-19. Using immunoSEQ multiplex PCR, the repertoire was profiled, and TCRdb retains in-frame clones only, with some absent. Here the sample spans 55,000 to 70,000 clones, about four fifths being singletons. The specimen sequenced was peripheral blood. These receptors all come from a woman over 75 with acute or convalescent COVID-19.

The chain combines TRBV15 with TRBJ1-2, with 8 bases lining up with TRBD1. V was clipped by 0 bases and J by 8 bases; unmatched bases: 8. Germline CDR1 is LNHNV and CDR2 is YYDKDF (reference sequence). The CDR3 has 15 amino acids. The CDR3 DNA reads TGTGCCACCAGCAGAGATACAGGGGGAATTACGGGCTACACCTTC. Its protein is CATSRDTGGITGYTF.

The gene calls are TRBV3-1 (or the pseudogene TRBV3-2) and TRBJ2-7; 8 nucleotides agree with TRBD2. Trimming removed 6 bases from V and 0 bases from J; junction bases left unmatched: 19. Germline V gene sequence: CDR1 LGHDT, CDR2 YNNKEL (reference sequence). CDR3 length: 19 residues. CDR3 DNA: TGTGCCAGCAGGATAAAATCAACTCGGGCTAGCGGGCACTCCTACGAGCAGTACTTC. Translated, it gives CASRIKSTRASGHSYEQYF.

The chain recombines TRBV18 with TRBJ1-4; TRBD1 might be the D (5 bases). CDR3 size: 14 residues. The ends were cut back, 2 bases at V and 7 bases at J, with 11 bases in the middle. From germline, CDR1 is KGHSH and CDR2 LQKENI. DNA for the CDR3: TGTGCCAGCTCACCATACCATACAGGTGAAAAACTGTTTTTT. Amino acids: CASSPYHTGEKLFF.

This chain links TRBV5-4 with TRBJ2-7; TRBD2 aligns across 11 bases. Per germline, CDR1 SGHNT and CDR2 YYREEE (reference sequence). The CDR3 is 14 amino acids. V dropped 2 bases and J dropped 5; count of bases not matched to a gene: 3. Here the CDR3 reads CASSLLAGVDEQYF. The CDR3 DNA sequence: TGTGCCAGCAGCTTACTAGCGGGAGTTGACGAGCAGTACTTC. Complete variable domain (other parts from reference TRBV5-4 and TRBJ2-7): ETGVTQSPTHLIKTRGQQVTLRCSSQSGHNTVSWYQQALGQGPQFIFQYYREEENGRGNFPPRFSGLQFPNYSSELNVNALELDDSALYLCASSLLAGVDEQYFGPGTRLTVT.

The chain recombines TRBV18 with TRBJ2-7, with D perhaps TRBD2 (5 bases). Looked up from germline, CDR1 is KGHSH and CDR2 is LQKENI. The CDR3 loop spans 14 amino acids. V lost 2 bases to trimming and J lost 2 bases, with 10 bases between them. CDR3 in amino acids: CASSPGSQPYEQYF. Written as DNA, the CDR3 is TGTGCCAGCTCACCAGGGAGCCAACCCTACGAGCAGTACTTC.

The CDR3 is CASSSTGTVQPQHF. As DNA, the CDR3 is TGTGCCAGCAGCTCGACAGGGACGGTCCAGCCCCAGCATTTT. The chain has TRBV7-2 and TRBJ1-5; 7 bases match TRBD1. The J segment lost 7 bases and the V segment lost 4 bases, leaving 7 bases of the junction unmatched. Germline assignment: CDR1 SGHTA and CDR2 FQGNSA. The CDR3 extends over 14 amino acids.

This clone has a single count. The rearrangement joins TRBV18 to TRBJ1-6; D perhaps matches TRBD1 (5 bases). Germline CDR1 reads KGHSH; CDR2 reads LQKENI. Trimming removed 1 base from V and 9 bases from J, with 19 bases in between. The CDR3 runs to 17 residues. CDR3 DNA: TGTGCCAGCTCACCACGCAAAACTGGGGGGGGAATTTCACCCCTCCACTTT. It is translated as CASSPRKTGGGISPLHF.

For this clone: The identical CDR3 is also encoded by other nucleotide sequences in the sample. CDR3 sequence: CSVAGVETQYF. DNA of the CDR3: TGCAGCGTTGCGGGAGTAGAGACCCAGTACTTC. This chain joins TRBV29-1 and TRBJ2-5, with D tentatively TRBD2 (6 bases). The CDR3 spans 11 residues. The germline V gene encodes CDR1 SQVTM and CDR2 ANQGSEA. Trimming removed 4 bases at V and 4 bases at J, with 7 bases between.

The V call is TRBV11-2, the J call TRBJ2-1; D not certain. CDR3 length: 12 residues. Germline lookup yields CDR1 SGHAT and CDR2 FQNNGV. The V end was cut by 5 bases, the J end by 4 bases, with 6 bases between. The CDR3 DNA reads TGTGCCAGCAGCGTCCGGTACAATGAGCAGTTCTTC. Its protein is CASSVRYNEQFF. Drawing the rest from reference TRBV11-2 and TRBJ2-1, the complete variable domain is EAGVAQSPRYKIIEKRQSVAFWCNPISGHATLYWYQQILGQGPKLLIQFQNNGVVDDSQLPKDRFSAERLKGVDSTLKIQPAKLEDSAVYLCASSVRYNEQFFGPGTRLTVL.

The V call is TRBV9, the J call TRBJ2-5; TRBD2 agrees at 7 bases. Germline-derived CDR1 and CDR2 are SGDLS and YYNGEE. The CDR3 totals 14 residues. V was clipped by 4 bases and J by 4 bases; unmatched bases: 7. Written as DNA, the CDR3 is TGTGCCAGCAGCACCGGGGGGTTCCGAGAGACCCAGTACTTC. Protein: CASSTGGFRETQYF.

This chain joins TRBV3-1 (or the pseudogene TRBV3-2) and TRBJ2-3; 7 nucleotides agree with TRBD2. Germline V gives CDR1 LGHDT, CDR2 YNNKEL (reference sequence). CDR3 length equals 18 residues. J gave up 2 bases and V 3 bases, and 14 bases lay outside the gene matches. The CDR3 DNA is TGTGCCAGCAGCCAGGGATCTAGCGGCGGACGCGACACAGATACGCAGTATTTT. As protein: CASSQGSSGGRDTDTQYF.

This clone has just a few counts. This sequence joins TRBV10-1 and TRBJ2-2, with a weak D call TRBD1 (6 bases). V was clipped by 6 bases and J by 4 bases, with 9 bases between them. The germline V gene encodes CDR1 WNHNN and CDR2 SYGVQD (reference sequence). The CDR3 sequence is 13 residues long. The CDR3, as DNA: TGCGCCAGCAGCAGGACAGCCACCGGGGAGCTGTTTTTT. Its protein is CASSRTATGELFF.

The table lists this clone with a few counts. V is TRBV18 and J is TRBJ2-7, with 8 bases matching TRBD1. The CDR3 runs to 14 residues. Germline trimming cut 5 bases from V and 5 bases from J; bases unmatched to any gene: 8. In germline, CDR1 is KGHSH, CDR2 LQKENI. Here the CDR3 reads CASSLKDRDDEQYF. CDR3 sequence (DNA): TGTGCCAGCTCATTAAAGGACAGGGACGACGAGCAGTACTTC.

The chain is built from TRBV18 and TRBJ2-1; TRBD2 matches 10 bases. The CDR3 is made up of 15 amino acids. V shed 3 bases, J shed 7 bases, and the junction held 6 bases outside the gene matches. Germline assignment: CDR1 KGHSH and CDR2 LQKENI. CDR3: CASSPLASGGNEQFF. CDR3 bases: TGTGCCAGCTCACCCTTGGCTAGCGGGGGTAATGAGCAGTTCTTC.

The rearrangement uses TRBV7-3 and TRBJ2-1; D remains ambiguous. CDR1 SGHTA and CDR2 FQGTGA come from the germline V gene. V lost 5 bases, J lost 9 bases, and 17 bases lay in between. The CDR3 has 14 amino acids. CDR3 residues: CASSPPMRPLEQFF. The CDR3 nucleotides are TGTGCCAGCAGCCCGCCTATGCGGCCGCTTGAGCAGTTCTTC.

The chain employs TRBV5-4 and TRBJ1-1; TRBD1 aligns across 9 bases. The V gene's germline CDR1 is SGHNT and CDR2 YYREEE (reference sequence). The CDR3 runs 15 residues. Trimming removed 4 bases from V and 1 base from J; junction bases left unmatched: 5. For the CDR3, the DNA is TGTGCCAGCAGCGTACAGGGGGCGCGGAACACTGAAGCTTTCTTT. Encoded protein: CASSVQGARNTEAFF.

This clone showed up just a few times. As DNA, the CDR3 is TGTGCCTGGAGGATCGCGGGGGGCCTCCATCAGCCCCAGCATTTT. Translated: CAWRIAGGLHQPQHF. The chain links TRBV30 to TRBJ1-5; D is perhaps TRBD1 (6 bases). V dropped 3 bases and J dropped 5 bases, with 17 bases sitting between them. This CDR3 comprises 15 residues. The germline V gene encodes CDR1 GTSNPN and CDR2 SVGIG (reference sequence).

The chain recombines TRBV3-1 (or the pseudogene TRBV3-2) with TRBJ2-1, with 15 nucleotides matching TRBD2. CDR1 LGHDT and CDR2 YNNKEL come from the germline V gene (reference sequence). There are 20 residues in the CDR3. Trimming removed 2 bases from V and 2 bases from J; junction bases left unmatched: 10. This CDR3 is CASSQHPGLAGGPPYNEQFF. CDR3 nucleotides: TGTGCCAGCAGCCAACACCCAGGACTAGCGGGAGGGCCTCCCTACAATGAGCAGTTCTTC.

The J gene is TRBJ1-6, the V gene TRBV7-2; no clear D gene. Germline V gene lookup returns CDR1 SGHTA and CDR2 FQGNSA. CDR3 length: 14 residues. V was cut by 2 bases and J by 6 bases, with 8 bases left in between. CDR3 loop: CASSLYVLNSPLHF. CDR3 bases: TGTGCCAGCAGCTTATATGTTCTTAATTCACCCCTCCACTTT.

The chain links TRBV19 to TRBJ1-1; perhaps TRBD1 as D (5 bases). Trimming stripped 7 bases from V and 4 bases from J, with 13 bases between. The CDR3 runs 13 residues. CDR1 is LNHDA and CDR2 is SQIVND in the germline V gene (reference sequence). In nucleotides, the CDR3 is TGTGCCAGTAAATCCAGGGTGATCACTGAAGCTTTCTTT. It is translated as CASKSRVITEAFF.

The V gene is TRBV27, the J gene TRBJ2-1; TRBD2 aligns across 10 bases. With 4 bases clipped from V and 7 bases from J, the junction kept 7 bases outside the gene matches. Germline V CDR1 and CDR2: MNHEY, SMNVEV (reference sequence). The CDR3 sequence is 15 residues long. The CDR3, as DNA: TGTGCCAGCAGTTCACTAGCGGGGAGTAGGAATGAGCAGTTCTTC. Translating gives CASSSLAGSRNEQFF.